Listed below are T cell receptor beta chains from one sample, sequenced in a study of CD8 T cells in ankylosing spondylitis. MiXCR, run by TCRdb on the 5' RACE reads, gives a single entry per CDR3 protein. The sample yields more than 400,000 distinct CDR3 sequences, approximately 5% seen once. What was sequenced was blood, either unsorted or a sorted T cell fraction (not recorded which). Receptor source: a male donor with ankylosing spondylitis. Both conserved end residues are part of each CDR3. Size tells how often a clone was seen (once, few, many) or the class of an expanded clone, and some rows leave it out.

V gene	J gene	clone size	CDR3 protein
TRBV10-3	TRBJ1-2	many	CAISSTENYGYTF
TRBV5-6	TRBJ2-1	few	CASSLGPMYNEQFF
TRBV18	TRBJ2-1	NA	CGSSPVGQDNEQFF
TRBV9	TRBJ2-7	NA	CASSPRSRDEQYF
TRBV29-1	TRBJ1-3	many	CSVGAPGNTIYF
TRBV6-5	TRBJ2-5	many	CASSYLGGRIETQYF
TRBV12-3/TRBV12-4	TRBJ2-5	many	CASSPRPGLEPEETQYF
TRBV9	TRBJ2-5	NA	CASSPRYRDRRQETQYF
TRBV30	TRBJ1-2	few	CAWGPGVGYTF
TRBV28	TRBJ2-7	NA	CASSLHGYEQYF
TRBV4-2	TRBJ2-2	many	CASSQDIGLAGTGELFF
TRBV7-2	TRBJ1-6	many	CASSRDSPLHF
TRBV4-3	TRBJ2-3	many	CASSQLTGVTDTQYF
TRBV11-2	TRBJ2-1	NA	CASSLDWSGGAGNEQFF
TRBV7-9	TRBJ2-7	many	CASSLSGSLNEQYF
TRBV21-1	TRBJ1-1	many	CASSKVCRGDGGAFF
TRBV4-3	TRBJ1-1	many	CASKWGWNTEAFF
TRBV7-9	TRBJ1-4	many	CASSLGGPTRKLFF
TRBV11-1	TRBJ2-1	many	CASRWGLAGADEQFF
TRBV27	TRBJ1-1	many	CASGSESGTEAFF
TRBV11-2	TRBJ2-1	many	CASSSLAGGPQGEQFF
TRBV18	TRBJ1-1	NA	CASSPEDQGDTEAFF
TRBV5-1	TRBJ2-1	many	CASSLYGQGTYNEQFF
TRBV12-3/TRBV12-4	TRBJ2-7	many	CASSYVSGEQYF
TRBV20-1	TRBJ2-3	many	CSASRTSVHTDTQYF
TRBV20-1	TRBJ2-7	few	CSARDGDEQYF
TRBV6-5	TRBJ2-2	many	CASSYWGRRKAGELFF
TRBV5-5	TRBJ1-2	many	CASSLVSGVQNYGYTF
TRBV5-1	TRBJ2-5	NA	CASSLSTQIAGGPQETQYF
TRBV7-8	TRBJ2-2	many	CASRWGVGTGELFF
TRBV29-1	TRBJ1-1	many	CSVDVPIRSEAFF
TRBV4-2	TRBJ2-7	few	CASSQPGVDYEQYF
TRBV6-1	TRBJ1-5	many	CASRGAGGSNQPQHF
TRBV12-3/TRBV12-4	TRBJ2-1	many	CASRLAGINEQFF
TRBV7-8	TRBJ1-6	NA	CASRDYTWSYSPLHF
TRBV5-1	TRBJ2-1	many	CASSLGREQFF
TRBV7-2	TRBJ1-1	many	CASSSEAGLNTEAFF
TRBV6-1	TRBJ1-4	NA	CASRDTNLDEKLFF
TRBV11-2	TRBJ2-5	NA	CASSLFGTSGQETQYF
TRBV28	TRBJ2-3	few	CASSLLGDHTDTQYF
TRBV20-1	TRBJ2-3	many	CSASRPAGGRTDTQYF
TRBV20-1	TRBJ1-5	many	CSARSTGGIGQPQHF
TRBV20-1	TRBJ2-7	many	CSARGWNYEQYF
TRBV7-8	TRBJ2-1	NA	CASSLVAGLLGEQFF
TRBV6-6	TRBJ1-5	many	CASRSSNNQPQHF
TRBV7-2	TRBJ2-1	NA	CASSRTASSYNEQFF
TRBV7-8	TRBJ2-1	many	CASSYGTHNEQFF
TRBV6-1	TRBJ1-5	NA	CASSESPGWNQPQHF
TRBV6-1	TRBJ1-2	many	CASSEVWQNYGYTF
TRBV20-1	TRBJ2-7	many	CSARVASDYEQYF
TRBV11-2	TRBJ2-7	many	CASSSLRTGGGYEQYF
TRBV9	TRBJ1-1	many	CASSVGGGANTEAFF
TRBV7-2	TRBJ1-1	many	CASSITGGVAEAFF